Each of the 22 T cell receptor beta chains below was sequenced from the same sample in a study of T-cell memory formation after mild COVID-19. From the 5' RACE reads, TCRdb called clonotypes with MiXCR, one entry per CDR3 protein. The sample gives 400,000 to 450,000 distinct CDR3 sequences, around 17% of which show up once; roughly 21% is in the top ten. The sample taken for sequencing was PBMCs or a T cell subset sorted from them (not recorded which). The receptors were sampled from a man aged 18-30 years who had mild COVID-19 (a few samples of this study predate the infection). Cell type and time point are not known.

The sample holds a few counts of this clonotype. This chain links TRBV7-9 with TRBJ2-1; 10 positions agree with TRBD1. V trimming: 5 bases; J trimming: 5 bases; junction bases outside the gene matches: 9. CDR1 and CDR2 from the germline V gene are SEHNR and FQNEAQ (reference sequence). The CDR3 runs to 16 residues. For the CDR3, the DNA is TGTGCCAGCAGCGGTCCCGTGGGACAGGGGCACAATGAGCAGTTCTTC. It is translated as CASSGPVGQGHNEQFF.

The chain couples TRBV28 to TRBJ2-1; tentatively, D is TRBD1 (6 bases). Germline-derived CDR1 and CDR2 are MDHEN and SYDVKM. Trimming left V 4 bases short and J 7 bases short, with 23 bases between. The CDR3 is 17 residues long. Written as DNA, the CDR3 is TGTGCCAGCAGTTCGTTAACACAGGGCAGTTTAATGAATGAGCAGTTCTTC. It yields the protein CASSSLTQGSLMNEQFF.

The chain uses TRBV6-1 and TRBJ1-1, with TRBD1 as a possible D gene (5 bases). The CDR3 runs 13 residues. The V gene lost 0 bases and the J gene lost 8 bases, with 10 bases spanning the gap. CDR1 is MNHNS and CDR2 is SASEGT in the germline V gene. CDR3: CASSEAGHGEAFF. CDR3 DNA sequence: TGTGCCAGCAGTGAAGCGGGGCACGGGGAAGCTTTCTTT.

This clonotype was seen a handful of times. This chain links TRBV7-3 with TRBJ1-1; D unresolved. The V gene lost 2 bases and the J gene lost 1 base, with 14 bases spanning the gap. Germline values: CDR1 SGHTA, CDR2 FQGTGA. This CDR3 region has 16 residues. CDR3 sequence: CASSLFPDGQNTEAFF. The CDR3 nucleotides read TGTGCCAGCAGCTTATTCCCAGATGGGCAGAACACTGAAGCTTTCTTT.

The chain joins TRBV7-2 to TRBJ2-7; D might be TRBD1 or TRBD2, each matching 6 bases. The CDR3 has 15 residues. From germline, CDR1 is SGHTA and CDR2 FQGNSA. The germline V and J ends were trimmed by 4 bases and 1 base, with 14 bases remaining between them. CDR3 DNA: TGTGCCAGCAGCTGGCAACCGGGGGCGTCCTACGAGCAGTACTTC. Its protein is CASSWQPGASYEQYF.

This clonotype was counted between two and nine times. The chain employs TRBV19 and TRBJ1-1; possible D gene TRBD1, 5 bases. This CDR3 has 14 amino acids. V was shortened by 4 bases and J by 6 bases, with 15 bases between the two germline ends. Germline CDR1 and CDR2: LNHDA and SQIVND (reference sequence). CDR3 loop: CASSTSGSGAEAFF. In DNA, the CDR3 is TGTGCCAGTAGTACGTCAGGGTCGGGGGCTGAAGCTTTCTTT.

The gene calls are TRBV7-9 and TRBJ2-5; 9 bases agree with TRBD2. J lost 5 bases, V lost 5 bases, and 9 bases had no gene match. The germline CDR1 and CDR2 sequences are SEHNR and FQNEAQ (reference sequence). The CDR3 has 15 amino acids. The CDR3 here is CASSDFGLASETQYF. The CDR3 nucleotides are TGTGCCAGCAGCGATTTTGGACTAGCGAGCGAGACCCAGTACTTC.

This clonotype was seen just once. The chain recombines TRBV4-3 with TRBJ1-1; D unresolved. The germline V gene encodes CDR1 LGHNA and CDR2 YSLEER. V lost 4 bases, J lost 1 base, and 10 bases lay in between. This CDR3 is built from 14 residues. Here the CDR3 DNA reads TGCGCCAGCAGCCCCCGGGTCTCGAACACTGAAGCTTTCTTT. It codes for CASSPRVSNTEAFF.

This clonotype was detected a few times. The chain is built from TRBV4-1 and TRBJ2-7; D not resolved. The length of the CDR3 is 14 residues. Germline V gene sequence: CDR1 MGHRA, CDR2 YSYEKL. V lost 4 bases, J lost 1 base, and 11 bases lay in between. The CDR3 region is CASSLIDSSYEQYF. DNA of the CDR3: TGCGCCAGCAGCCTAATTGACTCGTCCTACGAGCAGTACTTC.

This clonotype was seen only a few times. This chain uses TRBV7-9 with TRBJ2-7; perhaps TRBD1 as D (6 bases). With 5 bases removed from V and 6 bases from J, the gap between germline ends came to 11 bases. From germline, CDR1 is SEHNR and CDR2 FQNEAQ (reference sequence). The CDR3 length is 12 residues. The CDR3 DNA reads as TGTGCCAGCAGCCATTCCAGGGGCGAGCAGTACGTC. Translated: CASSHSRGEQYV.

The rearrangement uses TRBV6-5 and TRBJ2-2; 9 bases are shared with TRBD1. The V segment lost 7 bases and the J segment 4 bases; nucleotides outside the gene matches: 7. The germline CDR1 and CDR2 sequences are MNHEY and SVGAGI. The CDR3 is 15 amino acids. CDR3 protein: CASIGDRVGTGELFF. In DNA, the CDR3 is TGTGCCAGCATAGGGGACAGGGTGGGCACCGGGGAGCTGTTTTTT.

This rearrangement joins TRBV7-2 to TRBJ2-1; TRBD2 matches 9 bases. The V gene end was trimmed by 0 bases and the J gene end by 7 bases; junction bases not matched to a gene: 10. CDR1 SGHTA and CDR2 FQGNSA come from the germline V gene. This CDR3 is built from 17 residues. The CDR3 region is CASSLALLSGGENEQFF. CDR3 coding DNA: TGTGCCAGCAGCTTAGCCCTCCTTAGCGGGGGCGAGAATGAGCAGTTCTTC.

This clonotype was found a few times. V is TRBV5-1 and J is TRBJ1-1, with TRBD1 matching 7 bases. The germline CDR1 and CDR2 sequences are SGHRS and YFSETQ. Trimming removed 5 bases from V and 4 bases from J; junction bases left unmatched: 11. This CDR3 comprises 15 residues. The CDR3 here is CASRPATGPSTEAFF. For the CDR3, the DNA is TGCGCCAGCAGGCCGGCGACAGGGCCAAGCACTGAAGCTTTCTTT.

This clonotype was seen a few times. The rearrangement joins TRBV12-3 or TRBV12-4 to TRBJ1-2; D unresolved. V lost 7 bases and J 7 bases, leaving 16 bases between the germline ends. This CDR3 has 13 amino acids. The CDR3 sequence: CASTQTRAAGYTF. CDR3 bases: TGTGCCAGCACCCAGACCCGAGCGGCTGGCTACACCTTC.

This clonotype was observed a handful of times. The CDR3 sequence is CASRDESDGTDTQYF. For the CDR3, the DNA is TGTGCCAGCAGGGATGAATCTGACGGCACAGATACGCAGTATTTT. This chain joins TRBV12-3 or TRBV12-4 and TRBJ2-3; D is uncertain. CDR3 size: 15 residues. Trimming took off 6 bases at V and 1 base at J, with 14 bases between the two ends.

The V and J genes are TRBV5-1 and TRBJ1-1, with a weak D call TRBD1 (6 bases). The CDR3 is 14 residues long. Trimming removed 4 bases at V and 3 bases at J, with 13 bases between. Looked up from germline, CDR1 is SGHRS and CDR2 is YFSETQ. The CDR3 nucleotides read TGCGCCAGCAGCGTACAGGGAATTGACACTGAAGCTTTCTTT. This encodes CASSVQGIDTEAFF. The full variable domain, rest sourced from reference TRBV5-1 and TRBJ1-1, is KAGVTQTPRYLIKTRGQQVTLSCSPISGHRSVSWYQQTPGQGLQFLFEYFSETQRNKGNFPGRFSGRQFSNSRSEMNVSTLELGDSALYLCASSVQGIDTEAFFGQGTRLTVV.

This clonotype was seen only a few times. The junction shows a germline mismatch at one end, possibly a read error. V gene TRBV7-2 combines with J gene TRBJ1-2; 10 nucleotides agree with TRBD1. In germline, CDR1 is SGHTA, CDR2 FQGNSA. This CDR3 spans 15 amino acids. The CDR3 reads CASSLGTGVQYGYTF. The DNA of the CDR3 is TGTGCCAGCAGTTTAGGGACAGGGGTTCAGTATGGCTACACCTTC.

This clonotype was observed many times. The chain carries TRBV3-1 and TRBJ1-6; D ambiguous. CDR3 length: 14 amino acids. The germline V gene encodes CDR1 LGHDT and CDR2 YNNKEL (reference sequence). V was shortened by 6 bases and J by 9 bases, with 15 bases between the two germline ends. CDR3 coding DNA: TGTGCCAGCAGTCGACAAACCCTCGGTTCACCCCTCCACTTT. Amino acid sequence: CASSRQTLGSPLHF.

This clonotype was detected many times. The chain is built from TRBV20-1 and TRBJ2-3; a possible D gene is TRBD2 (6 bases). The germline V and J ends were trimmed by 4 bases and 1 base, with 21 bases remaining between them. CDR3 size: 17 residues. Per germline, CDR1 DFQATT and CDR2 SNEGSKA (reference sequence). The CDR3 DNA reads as TGCAGTGCTAAGCCCCGTGGGGGGACGTCTGGCACAGATACGCAGTATTTT. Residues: CSAKPRGGTSGTDTQYF.

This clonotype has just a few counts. CDR3 DNA sequence: TGTGCCAGCAGCGACGGACAGGGAACAGTGGAGACCCAGTACTTC. Amino acids: CASSDGQGTVETQYF. The chain has TRBV6-2 or TRBV6-3 and TRBJ2-5; 8 bases agree with TRBD1. The germline CDR1 and CDR2 sequences are MNHEY and SVGEGT. Trimming took 6 bases from V and 5 from J; bases not matched to a gene: 11. There are 15 residues in the CDR3.

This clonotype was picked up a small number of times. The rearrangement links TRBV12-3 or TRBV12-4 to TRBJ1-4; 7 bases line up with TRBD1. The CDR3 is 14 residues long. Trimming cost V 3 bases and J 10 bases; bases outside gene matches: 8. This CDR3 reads CASSFRQGMGKLFF. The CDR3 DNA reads TGTGCCAGCAGTTTCAGACAGGGTATGGGAAAACTGTTTTTT.

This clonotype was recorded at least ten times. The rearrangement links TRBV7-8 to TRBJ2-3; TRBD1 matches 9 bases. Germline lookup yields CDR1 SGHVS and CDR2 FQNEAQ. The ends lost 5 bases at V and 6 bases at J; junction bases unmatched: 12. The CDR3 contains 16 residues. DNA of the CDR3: TGTGCCAGCAGCAAAACCCGGGACAGGGCAATGGATACGCAGTATTTT. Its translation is CASSKTRDRAMDTQYF.